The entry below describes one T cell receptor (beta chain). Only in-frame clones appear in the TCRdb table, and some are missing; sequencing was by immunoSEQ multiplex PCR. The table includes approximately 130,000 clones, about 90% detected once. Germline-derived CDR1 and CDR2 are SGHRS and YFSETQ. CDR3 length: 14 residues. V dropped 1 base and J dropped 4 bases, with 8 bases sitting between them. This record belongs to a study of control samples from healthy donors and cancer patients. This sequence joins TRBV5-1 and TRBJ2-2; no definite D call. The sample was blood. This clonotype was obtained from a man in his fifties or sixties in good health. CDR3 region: CASSLRQATGELFF. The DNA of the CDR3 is TGCGCCAGCAGCTTGCGCCAGGCCACCGGGGAGCTGTTTTTT.